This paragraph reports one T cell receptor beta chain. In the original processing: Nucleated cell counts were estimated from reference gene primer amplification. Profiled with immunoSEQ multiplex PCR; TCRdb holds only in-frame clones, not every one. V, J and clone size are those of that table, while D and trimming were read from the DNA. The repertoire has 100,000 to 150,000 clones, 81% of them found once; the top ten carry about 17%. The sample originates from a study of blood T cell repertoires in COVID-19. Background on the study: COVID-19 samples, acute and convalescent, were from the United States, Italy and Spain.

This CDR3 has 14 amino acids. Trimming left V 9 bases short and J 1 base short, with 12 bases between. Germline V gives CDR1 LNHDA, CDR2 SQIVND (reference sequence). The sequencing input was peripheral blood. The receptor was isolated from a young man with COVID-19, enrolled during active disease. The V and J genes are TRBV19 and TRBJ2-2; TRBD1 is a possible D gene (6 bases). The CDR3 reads CASQWTENTGELFF. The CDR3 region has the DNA TGTGCCAGCCAGTGGACAGAGAACACCGGGGAGCTGTTTTTT.